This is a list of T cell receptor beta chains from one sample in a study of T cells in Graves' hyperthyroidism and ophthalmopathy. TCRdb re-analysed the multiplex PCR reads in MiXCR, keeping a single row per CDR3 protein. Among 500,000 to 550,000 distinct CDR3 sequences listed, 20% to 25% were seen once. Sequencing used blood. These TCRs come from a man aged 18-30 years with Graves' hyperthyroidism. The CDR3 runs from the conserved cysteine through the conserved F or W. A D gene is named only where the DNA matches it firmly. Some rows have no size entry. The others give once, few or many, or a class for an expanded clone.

CDR3 protein: CASSNDILQPQHF
CDR3 DNA: TGTGCCAGCAGCAACGACATCCTACAGCCCCAGCATTTT
J gene: TRBJ1-5
D gene: NA
V gene: TRBV7-3
clone size: NA

CDR3 protein: CAGRPYGLNTEAFF
CDR3 DNA: TGTGCCGGCAGACCGTACGGCCTAAACACTGAAGCTTTCTTT
J gene: TRBJ1-1
D gene: NA
V gene: TRBV6-1
clone size: NA

CDR3 protein: CASSYGPNQETQYF
CDR3 DNA: TGTGCCAGCAGTTACGGACCAAACCAAGAGACCCAGTACTTC
J gene: TRBJ2-5
D gene: NA
V gene: TRBV6-5
clone size: NA

CDR3 protein: CASSLVQVLDTEAFF
CDR3 DNA: TGTGCCAGCAGCTTAGTCCAGGTTCTAGACACTGAAGCTTTCTTT
J gene: TRBJ1-1
D gene: NA
V gene: TRBV7-9
clone size: many

CDR3 protein: CSARDAWGDPNYGYTF
CDR3 DNA: TGCAGTGCTAGAGATGCTTGGGGGGACCCTAACTATGGCTACACCTTC
J gene: TRBJ1-2
D gene: NA
V gene: TRBV20-1
clone size: many

CDR3 protein: CSVEQGLNTEAFF
CDR3 DNA: TGCAGCGTTGAGCAGGGTTTGAACACTGAAGCTTTCTTT
J gene: TRBJ1-1
D gene: NA
V gene: TRBV29-1
clone size: NA

CDR3 protein: CAIGQVNTEAFF
CDR3 DNA: TGTGCCATCGGACAGGTAAACACTGAAGCTTTCTTT
J gene: TRBJ1-1
D gene: TRBD1
V gene: TRBV12-3/TRBV12-4
clone size: many

CDR3 protein: CASSSGSFLNQPQHF
CDR3 DNA: TGTGCCAGCAGTTCGGGGTCCTTCCTTAATCAGCCCCAGCATTTT
J gene: TRBJ1-5
D gene: NA
V gene: TRBV28
clone size: NA

CDR3 protein: CASSPGLGGIYEQYF
CDR3 DNA: TGTGCCAGCAGCCCTGGGTTAGGGGGCATTTACGAGCAGTACTTC
J gene: TRBJ2-7
D gene: TRBD1
V gene: TRBV7-2
clone size: NA

CDR3 protein: CASFGVGLNEAFF
CDR3 DNA: TGTGCCAGTTTCGGAGTAGGGCTAAATGAAGCTTTCTTT
J gene: TRBJ1-1
D gene: NA
V gene: TRBV19
clone size: NA

CDR3 protein: CASSPQGPGNTIYF
CDR3 DNA: TGTGCCAGCAGCCCCCAGGGGCCTGGAAACACCATATATTTT
J gene: TRBJ1-3
D gene: NA
V gene: TRBV7-8
clone size: few

CDR3 protein: CASRTTYEQYF
CDR3 DNA: TGTGCCAGCAGAACAACATACGAGCAGTACTTC
J gene: TRBJ2-7
D gene: NA
V gene: TRBV2
clone size: few

CDR3 protein: CASIGTDYGYTF
CDR3 DNA: TGTGCCAGTATTGGGACAGACTATGGCTACACCTTC
J gene: TRBJ1-2
D gene: TRBD1
V gene: TRBV19
clone size: many

CDR3 protein: CASSLGNRDFVTEAFF
CDR3 DNA: TGTGCCAGCAGCCTAGGAAACCGGGACTTTGTCACTGAAGCTTTCTTT
J gene: TRBJ1-1
D gene: NA
V gene: TRBV11-2
clone size: NA

CDR3 protein: CAWSQGTFLYEQYF
CDR3 DNA: TGTGCCTGGAGTCAGGGAACCTTCCTTTACGAGCAGTACTTC
J gene: TRBJ2-7
D gene: NA
V gene: TRBV30
clone size: few

CDR3 protein: CAGSPWTDQETQYF
CDR3 DNA: TGTGCCGGCAGCCCGTGGACAGATCAAGAGACCCAGTACTTC
J gene: TRBJ2-5
D gene: NA
V gene: TRBV7-9
clone size: many

CDR3 protein: CASSLVMGRSHGYTF
CDR3 DNA: TGCGCCAGCAGCTTGGTGATGGGGCGTTCCCATGGCTACACCTTC
J gene: TRBJ1-2
D gene: NA
V gene: TRBV5-1
clone size: NA

CDR3 protein: CASNEFPRTNTEAFF
CDR3 DNA: TGTGCCAGCAATGAGTTCCCTAGGACTAACACTGAAGCTTTCTTT
J gene: TRBJ1-1
D gene: NA
V gene: TRBV6-1
clone size: many

CDR3 protein: CSARRRGGPPYEQYF
CDR3 DNA: TGCAGTGCTAGACGGAGGGGTGGCCCCCCCTACGAGCAGTACTTC
J gene: TRBJ2-7
D gene: NA
V gene: TRBV20-1
clone size: many

CDR3 protein: CASSPRESGTQYF
CDR3 DNA: TGTGCCAGCAGCCCCCGGGAGAGCGGGACCCAGTACTTC
J gene: TRBJ2-5
D gene: NA
V gene: TRBV2
clone size: many

CDR3 protein: CATSAQGFTEAFF
CDR3 DNA: TGTGCCACCAGTGCCCAAGGGTTCACTGAAGCTTTCTTT
J gene: TRBJ1-1
D gene: NA
V gene: TRBV15
clone size: many

CDR3 protein: CASSATGNNQPQHF
CDR3 DNA: TGTGCCAGCAGCGCGACAGGAAACAATCAGCCCCAGCATTTT
J gene: TRBJ1-5
D gene: NA
V gene: TRBV9
clone size: few

CDR3 protein: CASSPRDSDGGELFF
CDR3 DNA: TGTGCCAGCAGCCCTCGGGATAGCGATGGTGGGGAGCTGTTTTTT
J gene: TRBJ2-2
D gene: NA
V gene: TRBV7-9
clone size: many

CDR3 protein: CASSGRTGAPSGNYGYTF
CDR3 DNA: TGTGCCAGCAGTGGGCGGACAGGGGCTCCCTCCGGCAACTATGGCTACACCTTC
J gene: TRBJ1-2
D gene: TRBD1
V gene: TRBV6-1
clone size: many

CDR3 protein: CASKPLKASNTGELFF
CDR3 DNA: TGTGCCAGCAAGCCTCTTAAAGCTTCGAACACCGGGGAGCTGTTTTTT
J gene: TRBJ2-2
D gene: NA
V gene: TRBV11-2
clone size: many

CDR3 protein: CASSAWTGGYTF
CDR3 DNA: TGTGCCAGCAGTGCCTGGACAGGGGGCTACACCTTC
J gene: TRBJ1-2
D gene: TRBD1
V gene: TRBV25-1
clone size: many

CDR3 protein: CASSEFPPGQTSNYGYTF
CDR3 DNA: TGCGCCAGCAGTGAGTTTCCTCCGGGACAGACGTCTAACTATGGCTACACCTTC
J gene: TRBJ1-2
D gene: TRBD1
V gene: TRBV10-2
clone size: many

CDR3 protein: CASSQGLGYGYTF
CDR3 DNA: TGTGCCAGCAGTCAGGGGTTGGGCTATGGCTACACCTTC
J gene: TRBJ1-2
D gene: NA
V gene: TRBV6-6
clone size: many

CDR3 protein: CASARWDRGKGNTIYF
CDR3 DNA: TGTGCCAGCGCTAGGTGGGACAGGGGGAAAGGAAACACCATATATTTT
J gene: TRBJ1-3
D gene: TRBD1
V gene: TRBV25-1
clone size: few

CDR3 protein: CASSQDVTFKFTEAFF
CDR3 DNA: TGCGCCAGCAGCCAAGATGTGACATTCAAATTCACTGAAGCTTTCTTT
J gene: TRBJ1-1
D gene: NA
V gene: TRBV4-1
clone size: many

CDR3 protein: CAWSGQGGTYEQYF
CDR3 DNA: TGTGCCTGGAGTGGACAGGGAGGAACCTACGAGCAGTACTTC
J gene: TRBJ2-7
D gene: NA
V gene: TRBV30
clone size: NA

CDR3 protein: CASSLDSTGDEQYF
CDR3 DNA: TGTGCCAGCAGCTTAGATTCCACAGGGGACGAGCAGTACTTC
J gene: TRBJ2-7
D gene: TRBD1
V gene: TRBV11-3
clone size: many

CDR3 protein: CASSNFTNQPQHF
CDR3 DNA: TGTGCCAGCAGCAATTTCACAAATCAGCCCCAGCATTTT
J gene: TRBJ1-5
D gene: NA
V gene: TRBV7-6
clone size: many

CDR3 protein: CSVEGYTGELFF
CDR3 DNA: TGCAGCGTTGAAGGCTACACCGGGGAGCTGTTTTTT
J gene: TRBJ2-2
D gene: NA
V gene: TRBV29-1
clone size: NA

CDR3 protein: CASSYVGLAGEETQYF
CDR3 DNA: TGTGCCAGCAGTTACGTGGGACTAGCGGGGGAAGAGACCCAGTACTTC
J gene: TRBJ2-5
D gene: TRBD2
V gene: TRBV6-5
clone size: many

CDR3 protein: CASSSDRLGTEAFF
CDR3 DNA: TGTGCCAGCAGCTCAGACAGGTTGGGCACTGAAGCTTTCTTT
J gene: TRBJ1-1
D gene: NA
V gene: TRBV11-2
clone size: many

CDR3 protein: CSCSKTSKDEKLFF
CDR3 DNA: TGTTCCTGTAGCAAGACGTCTAAGGATGAAAAACTGTTTTTT
J gene: TRBJ1-4
D gene: NA
V gene: TRBV18
clone size: few

CDR3 protein: CASSLARGRGQGLQEEQFF
CDR3 DNA: TGTGCCAGCAGTTTAGCGCGTGGTAGAGGACAGGGCCTACAAGAAGAGCAGTTCTTC
J gene: TRBJ2-1
D gene: TRBD1
V gene: TRBV12-3/TRBV12-4
clone size: few

CDR3 protein: CASSLALLGGSSYEQYF
CDR3 DNA: TGTGCCAGCAGCTTAGCCCTTTTGGGGGGCAGTTCCTACGAGCAGTACTTC
J gene: TRBJ2-7
D gene: NA
V gene: TRBV7-8
clone size: many

CDR3 protein: CAISDRTAPPGELFF
CDR3 DNA: TGTGCCATCAGTGACCGGACAGCGCCCCCCGGGGAGCTGTTTTTT
J gene: TRBJ2-2
D gene: NA
V gene: TRBV10-3
clone size: NA

CDR3 protein: CASSLTGGNQPQHF
CDR3 DNA: TGTGCCAGCAGCTTAACGGGAGGGAATCAGCCCCAGCATTTT
J gene: TRBJ1-5
D gene: NA
V gene: TRBV5-1
clone size: many

CDR3 protein: CATSNSAGGETQYF
CDR3 DNA: TGTGCCACCAGTAATTCAGCAGGGGGAGAGACCCAGTACTTC
J gene: TRBJ2-5
D gene: TRBD1
V gene: TRBV24-1
clone size: few

CDR3 protein: CASSQQGENTEAFF
CDR3 DNA: TGTGCCAGCAGTCAACAGGGGGAGAACACTGAAGCTTTCTTT
J gene: TRBJ1-1
D gene: TRBD1
V gene: TRBV2
clone size: NA

CDR3 protein: CASTAGQGAYEQYF
CDR3 DNA: TGTGCCAGCACCGCGGGACAGGGGGCCTACGAGCAGTACTTC
J gene: TRBJ2-7
D gene: TRBD1
V gene: TRBV12-3/TRBV12-4
clone size: NA

CDR3 protein: CASIEALNTGELFF
CDR3 DNA: TGTGCCAGCATTGAAGCTTTGAACACCGGGGAGCTGTTTTTT
J gene: TRBJ2-2
D gene: NA
V gene: TRBV6-1
clone size: many

CDR3 protein: CASRTRTSGDRETQYF
CDR3 DNA: TGTGCCAGCAGGACTCGGACTAGCGGGGATAGGGAGACCCAGTACTTC
J gene: TRBJ2-5
D gene: TRBD2
V gene: TRBV7-8
clone size: many

CDR3 protein: CASSFRDVRSGYTF
CDR3 DNA: TGCGCCAGCAGCTTCCGGGACGTTCGCAGTGGCTACACCTTC
J gene: TRBJ1-2
D gene: NA
V gene: TRBV5-1
clone size: many

CDR3 protein: CATQGDTGELFF
CDR3 DNA: TGTGCCACGCAGGGGGACACCGGGGAGCTGTTTTTT
J gene: TRBJ2-2
D gene: TRBD1
V gene: TRBV24-1
clone size: many

CDR3 protein: CASTLLTGTVYGYTF
CDR3 DNA: TGTGCCAGCACCCTCCTCACCGGGACAGTGTATGGCTACACCTTC
J gene: TRBJ1-2
D gene: TRBD1
V gene: TRBV11-2
clone size: NA

CDR3 protein: CASSQPGQGTYEQYF
CDR3 DNA: TGTGCCAGCAGCCAGCCGGGACAGGGAACCTACGAGCAGTACTTC
J gene: TRBJ2-7
D gene: TRBD1
V gene: TRBV12-3/TRBV12-4
clone size: many

CDR3 protein: CASIIVAGSEAFF
CDR3 DNA: TGTGCCAGCATTATTGTGGCAGGGTCTGAAGCTTTCTTT
J gene: TRBJ1-1
D gene: NA
V gene: TRBV2
clone size: NA

CDR3 protein: CASSEVMDNQPQHF
CDR3 DNA: TGTGCCAGCAGTGAAGTAATGGACAATCAGCCCCAGCATTTT
J gene: TRBJ1-5
D gene: NA
V gene: TRBV6-1
clone size: many

CDR3 protein: CASSRTLGYEQYF
CDR3 DNA: TGTGCCAGCAGTCGGACGCTCGGCTACGAGCAGTACTTC
J gene: TRBJ2-7
D gene: NA
V gene: TRBV6-5
clone size: many

CDR3 protein: CSVESGQGNTEACF
CDR3 DNA: TGCAGCGTTGAGAGTGGGCAGGGGAACACTGAAGCTTGCTTT
J gene: TRBJ1-1
D gene: NA
V gene: TRBV29-1
clone size: NA

CDR3 protein: CASSVTGTGGNEQYF
CDR3 DNA: TGTGCCAGTAGTGTTACCGGGACAGGGGGCAACGAGCAGTACTTC
J gene: TRBJ2-7
D gene: TRBD1
V gene: TRBV19
clone size: NA

CDR3 protein: CASSQARTANTEAFF
CDR3 DNA: TGCGCCAGCAGCCAAGCAAGAACGGCTAACACTGAAGCTTTCTTT
J gene: TRBJ1-1
D gene: NA
V gene: TRBV4-1
clone size: NA

CDR3 protein: CASRQTTGYGNTIYF
CDR3 DNA: TGTGCCAGCAGACAGACTACAGGGTACGGAAACACCATATATTTT
J gene: TRBJ1-3
D gene: NA
V gene: TRBV12-3/TRBV12-4
clone size: many